These 5 T cell receptor beta chains came from one sample sequenced in a study of tissue T cells after allogeneic stem cell transplantation (dated by TCRdb to the early 2020s). The sample's time point label is to be understood as: mouse harvest day 7 after allogeneic transplant. Mouse grafts combined 10^7 T-cell-depleted bone marrow cells with 10^6 splenic CD5+ T cells, given via tail vein injection. Receptors were amplified or captured by the immunoSEQ multiplex PCR assay. Not all clones reach the TCRdb copy of this immuneACCESS table, which keeps in-frame sequences only. Checked studies attribute under half of the gap to unresolved V genes and leave the rest unexplained. Within this sample are 2,000 or so clones, with more than 50% of them counted one time only. The ten largest make up roughly 10% of the sample. Source material: liver tissue. All receptors derive from a female BALB/c mouse given C57BL/6 T cells with graft-versus-host disease after an allogeneic hematopoietic cell transplant.

Of note for this clone: Gene names and germline match the mouse. The DNA ends 1 residue before the CDR3 does, and the rest of the CDR3 is filled in from the germline J gene. V usage is TRBV26 and J usage is TRBJ2-4; D remains ambiguous. There are 14 residues in the CDR3. Trimming removed 3 bases at V and 1 base at J, with 8 bases between. Germline-derived CDR1 and CDR2 are KGHPV and FQNQEV (reference sequence). This CDR3 is CASSLSDGQNTLYF. The part of the CDR3 DNA that was read is TGTGCCAGCAGTCTTTCAGATGGTCAAAACACCTTGTAC.

This clone has only a few counts. Gene labels here are mouse ones. The read is 1 residue too short to cover the CDR3 end, so that end is filled in from the germline J gene. This sequence joins TRBV12-1 and TRBJ2-2; 9 nucleotides align to TRBD2. The germline CDR1 and CDR2 sequences are SGHSN and HYEKVE. The CDR3 loop spans 15 amino acids. The V and J ends lost 4 bases and 0 bases, in that order; junction bases with no gene match: 2. The DNA read from the CDR3 is TGTGCCAGCTCGCCTGGGGGGGCAAACACCGGGCAGCTCTAC. Amino acid sequence: CASSPGGANTGQLY. In full, the CDR3 reads CASSPGGANTGQLYF.

This clone was recorded a few times. Gene and germline names: mouse. The CDR3 extends 1 residue past the end of the read, so its final part is completed from the germline J gene. V and J are TRBV26 and TRBJ2-7; 10 bases fit TRBD2. Trimming at V came to 4 bases and at J to 5 bases, leaving 5 bases not matched to a gene. The CDR3 runs to 14 residues. Germline V CDR1 and CDR2: KGHPV, FQNQEV (reference sequence). The covered CDR3 bases are TGTGCCAGCAGTCCCCGACTGGGGGGACATGAACAGTAC. This translates into CASSPRLGGHEQY. The entire CDR3 protein reads CASSPRLGGHEQYF.

Regarding this clone: Gene names refer to mouse genes. In the same sample, other DNA sequences code for this CDR3. Here the CDR3 reads CASSLGSQNTLYF. The sequenced CDR3 bases are TGTGCCAGCAGCCTGGGGAGTCAAAACACCTTGTAC. V is TRBV26 and J is TRBJ2-4; maybe TRBD2 (6 bases). From the germline J gene comes the end of the CDR3, since the read stops 1 residue before it. The CDR3 covers 13 residues. Trimming shortened V by 6 bases and J by 0 bases, and 7 bases separated the two germline ends. Germline CDR1 KGHPV, CDR2 FQNQEV (reference sequence).

Worth noting for this clone: A junction boundary mismatches the germline segment, possibly from a read error. Mouse germline and gene names are used. The read comes to an end 1 residue before the CDR3 does, leaving the germline J gene to fill in the end. The sample carries other DNA sequences with the same CDR3. V gene TRBV13-1 combines with J gene TRBJ1-5; TRBD1 is a possible D gene (6 bases). Germline V lookup: CDR1 NSHNY, CDR2 SYGAGN. This CDR3 has 13 residues. CDR3: CASSWTDNQAPLF. The DNA read from the CDR3 is TGTGCCAGCAGTTGGACAGACAATCAGGCTCCGCTT.